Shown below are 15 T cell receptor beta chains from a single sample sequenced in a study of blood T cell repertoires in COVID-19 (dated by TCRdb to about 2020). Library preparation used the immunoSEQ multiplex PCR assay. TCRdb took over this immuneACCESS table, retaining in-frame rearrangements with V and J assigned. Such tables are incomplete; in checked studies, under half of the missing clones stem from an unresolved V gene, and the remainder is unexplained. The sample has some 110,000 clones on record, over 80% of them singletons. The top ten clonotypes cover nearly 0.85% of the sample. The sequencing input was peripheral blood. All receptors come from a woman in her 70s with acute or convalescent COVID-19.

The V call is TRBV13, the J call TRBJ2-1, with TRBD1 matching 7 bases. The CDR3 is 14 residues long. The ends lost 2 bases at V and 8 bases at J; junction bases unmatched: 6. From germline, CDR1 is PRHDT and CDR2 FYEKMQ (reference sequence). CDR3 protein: CASSLTGVEYEQFF. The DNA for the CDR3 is TGTGCCAGCAGCTTAACAGGGGTGGAGTATGAGCAGTTCTTC.

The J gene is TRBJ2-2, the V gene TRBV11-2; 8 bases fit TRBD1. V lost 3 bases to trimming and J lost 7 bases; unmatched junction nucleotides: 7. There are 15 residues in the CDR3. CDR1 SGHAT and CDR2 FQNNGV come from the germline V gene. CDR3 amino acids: CASSLSAGGRGELFF. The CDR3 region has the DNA TGTGCCAGCAGCTTGTCCGCAGGGGGCCGCGGGGAGCTGTTTTTT.

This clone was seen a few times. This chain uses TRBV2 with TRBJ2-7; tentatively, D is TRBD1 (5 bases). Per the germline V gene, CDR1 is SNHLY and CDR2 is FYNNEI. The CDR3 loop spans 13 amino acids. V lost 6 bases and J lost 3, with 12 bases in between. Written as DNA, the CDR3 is TGTGCCAGCAGAAAGGGGCTGGGCTACGAGCAGTACTTC. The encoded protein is CASRKGLGYEQYF.

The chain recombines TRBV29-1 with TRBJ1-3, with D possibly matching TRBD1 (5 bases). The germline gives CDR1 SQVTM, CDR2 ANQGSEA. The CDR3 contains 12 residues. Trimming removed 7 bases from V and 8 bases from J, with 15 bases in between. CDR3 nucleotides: TGCAGCGCTCGATTGGGGGGACACACCATATATTTT. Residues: CSARLGGHTIYF.

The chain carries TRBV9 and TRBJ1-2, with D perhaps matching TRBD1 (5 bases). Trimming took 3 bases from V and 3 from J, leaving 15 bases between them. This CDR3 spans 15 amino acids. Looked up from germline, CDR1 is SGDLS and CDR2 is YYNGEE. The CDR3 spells CASSGVGRGDYGYTF. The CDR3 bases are TGTGCCAGCAGCGGGGTGGGAAGGGGTGACTATGGCTACACCTTC.

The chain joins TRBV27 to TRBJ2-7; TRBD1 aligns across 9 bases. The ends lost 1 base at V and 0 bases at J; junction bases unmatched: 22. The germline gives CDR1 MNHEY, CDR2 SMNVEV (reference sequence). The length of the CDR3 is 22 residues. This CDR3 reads CASSLYRPVRGQGPLSSYEQYF. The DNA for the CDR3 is TGTGCCAGCAGTTTATATCGGCCGGTGAGAGGACAGGGGCCGCTAAGCTCCTACGAGCAGTACTTC.

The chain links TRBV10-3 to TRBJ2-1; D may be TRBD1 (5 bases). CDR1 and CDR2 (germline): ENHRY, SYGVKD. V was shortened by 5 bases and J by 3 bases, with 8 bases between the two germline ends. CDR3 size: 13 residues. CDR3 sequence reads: CAISTDSYNEQFF. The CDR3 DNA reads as TGTGCCATCAGTACCGACAGCTACAATGAGCAGTTCTTC.

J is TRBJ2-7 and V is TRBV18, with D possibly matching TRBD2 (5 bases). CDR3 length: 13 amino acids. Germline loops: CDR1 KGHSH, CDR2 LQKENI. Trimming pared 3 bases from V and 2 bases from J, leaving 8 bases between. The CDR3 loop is CASSPRVAYEQYF. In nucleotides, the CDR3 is TGTGCCAGCTCACCGAGGGTAGCCTACGAGCAGTACTTC.

Written as DNA, the CDR3 is TGTGCCAGCAGTGAACAGGGCCTGAGCACAGATACGCAGTATTTT. Translated, it gives CASSEQGLSTDTQYF. J is TRBJ2-3 and V is TRBV2, with D possibly TRBD1 on 5 matching bases. Looked up from germline, CDR1 is SNHLY and CDR2 is FYNNEI. CDR3 size: 15 residues. Trimming shortened V by 2 bases and J by 0 bases, and 9 bases separated the two germline ends.

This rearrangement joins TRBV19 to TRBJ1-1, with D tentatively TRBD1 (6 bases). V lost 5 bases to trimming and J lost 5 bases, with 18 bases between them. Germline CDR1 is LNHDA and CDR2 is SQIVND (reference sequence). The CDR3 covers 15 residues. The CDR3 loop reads CASSPLPGQTTEAFF. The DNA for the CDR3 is TGTGCCAGTAGTCCCTTACCGGGACAAACGACTGAAGCTTTCTTT.

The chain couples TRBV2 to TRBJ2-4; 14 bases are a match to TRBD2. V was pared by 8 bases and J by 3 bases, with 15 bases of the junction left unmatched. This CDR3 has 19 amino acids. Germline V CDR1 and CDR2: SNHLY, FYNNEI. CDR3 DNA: TGTGCCAGCTGCAAGCGAGGACTAGCGGGAGGAGGGTTCAAAAACATTCAGTACTTC. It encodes CASCKRGLAGGGFKNIQYF.

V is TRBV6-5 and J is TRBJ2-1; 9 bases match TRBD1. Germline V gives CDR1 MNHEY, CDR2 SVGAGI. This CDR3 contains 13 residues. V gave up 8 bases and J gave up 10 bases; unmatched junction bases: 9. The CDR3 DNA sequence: TGTGCCAGCTCGGGAACAGGGGGCTACGAGCAGTTCTTC. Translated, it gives CASSGTGGYEQFF.

This CDR3 reads CASSLSGLYNEQFF. The CDR3 nucleotides are TGCGCCAGCAGCTTGAGCGGACTGTACAATGAGCAGTTCTTC. The chain joins TRBV5-1 to TRBJ2-1; maybe TRBD2 (5 bases). This CDR3 has 14 amino acids. The germline V gene encodes CDR1 SGHRS and CDR2 YFSETQ. V was pared by 1 base and J by 4 bases, with 9 bases between.

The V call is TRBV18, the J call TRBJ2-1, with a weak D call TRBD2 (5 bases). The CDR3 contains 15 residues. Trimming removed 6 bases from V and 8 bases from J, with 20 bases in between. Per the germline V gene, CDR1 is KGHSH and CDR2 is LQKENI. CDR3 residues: CASSRPVANSYEQFF. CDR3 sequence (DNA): TGTGCCAGCTCGCGACCGGTAGCGAATTCGTATGAGCAGTTCTTC.

The chain's CDR3 is CASSYSFGRARSYEQYF. CDR3 coding DNA: TGTGCCAGCAGTTACTCGTTTGGCAGGGCACGGTCCTACGAGCAGTACTTC. The V and J genes are TRBV6-2 or TRBV6-3 and TRBJ2-7, with D tentatively TRBD1 (5 bases). Trimming cost V 0 bases and J 1 base, with 16 bases left between them. Germline V lookup: CDR1 MNHEY, CDR2 SVGEGT. This CDR3 spans 17 amino acids.